The 3 T cell receptor beta chains in this list originate from one sample, sequenced in a study of blood T cells in healthy people across ages. Then a second PCR, running roughly 7 to 11 cycles, was carried out with a sample-barcoded 5' primer and a J-beta primer mix. TCRdb itself ran the 5' RACE reads through MiXCR, one entry per CDR3 protein. This table holds 550,000 to 700,000 distinct CDR3 sequences, about 25% found once. Sequencing used blood. All receptors come from a woman in her 70s in good health.

The gene calls are TRBV5-1 and TRBJ2-1; a weak D match, TRBD1 (6 bases). This CDR3 has 14 amino acids. From germline, CDR1 is SGHRS and CDR2 YFSETQ. Trimming took off 1 base at V and 10 bases at J, with 15 bases between the two ends. For the CDR3, the DNA is TGCGCCAGCAGCTTGTCTACGGGACATGGAGAGCAGTTCTTC. The encoded protein is CASSLSTGHGEQFF.

In its sample, this clonotype was seen a few times. A read error may produce the germline difference seen at one junction end. This chain connects TRBV11-2 to TRBJ1-2; 8 bases align to TRBD1. The CDR3 runs 14 residues. CDR1 is SGHAT, CDR2 FQNNGV, per germline. The chain's CDR3 is CASNPGQGAYGNTF. As DNA, the CDR3 is TGTGCCAGCAACCCAGGACAGGGAGCCTATGGCAACACCTTC.

The CDR3 sequence: CASSPHSTRKETQYF. In nucleotides, the CDR3 is TGTGCCAGCAGCCCTCATTCGACTAGGAAAGAGACCCAGTACTTC. The chain is built from TRBV7-2 and TRBJ2-5; D is perhaps TRBD2 (6 bases). This CDR3 comprises 15 residues. Trimming took 5 bases from V and 3 from J, leaving 16 bases between them. From germline, CDR1 is SGHTA and CDR2 FQGNSA.